The 3 T cell receptor beta chains presented below share a single source sample, sequenced in a study of T cell responses to AZD1222 COVID-19 vaccine. Some clones are missing from TCRdb's copy, which holds only in-frame ones; the method was immunoSEQ multiplex PCR. The profile covers under 150,000 clones, with roughly 90% appearing a single time and about 5.5% taken by the ten largest. The sample in question was peripheral blood, obtained on day 0 of AZD1222 vaccination. These receptor sequences come from an adult in good health.

The rearrangement uses TRBV27 and TRBJ1-1; 8 nucleotides line up with TRBD1. CDR3 length equals 14 residues. Germline loops: CDR1 MNHEY, CDR2 SMNVEV (reference sequence). V shed 3 bases and J 4 bases; nucleotides not matched to a gene: 4. The CDR3 protein is CASSLDRDTTEAFF. CDR3 DNA: TGTGCCAGCAGTTTGGACAGGGACACCACTGAAGCTTTCTTT.

This chain joins TRBV27 and TRBJ1-2; maybe TRBD1 (5 bases). Germline V gives CDR1 MNHEY, CDR2 SMNVEV (reference sequence). CDR3 size: 14 residues. Trimming stripped 3 bases from V and 4 bases from J, with 12 bases between. The CDR3 reads CASSLRQGAYGYTF. CDR3 coding DNA: TGTGCCAGCAGTTTGAGGCAGGGTGCCTATGGCTACACCTTC.

This clone was counted a single time. This sequence joins TRBV6-5 and TRBJ2-3; 8 nucleotides agree with TRBD1. Trimming removed 6 bases from V and 5 bases from J; junction bases left unmatched: 10. The CDR3 runs to 15 residues. CDR1 and CDR2 (germline): MNHEY, SVGAGI. The CDR3 coding sequence is TGTGCCAGCAGCCTAGGACAGGGCGGAGGAGATACGCAGTATTTT. This sequence encodes CASSLGQGGGDTQYF.